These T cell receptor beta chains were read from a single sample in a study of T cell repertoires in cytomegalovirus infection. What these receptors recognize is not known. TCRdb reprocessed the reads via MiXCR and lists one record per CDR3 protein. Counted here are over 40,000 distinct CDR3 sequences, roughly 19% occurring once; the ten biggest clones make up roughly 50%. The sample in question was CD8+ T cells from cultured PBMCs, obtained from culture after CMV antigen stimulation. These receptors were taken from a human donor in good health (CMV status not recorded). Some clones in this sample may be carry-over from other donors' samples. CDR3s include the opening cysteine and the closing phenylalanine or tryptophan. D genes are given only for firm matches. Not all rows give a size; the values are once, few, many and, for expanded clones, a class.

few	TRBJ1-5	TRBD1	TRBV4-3	CASSQNQGGYQPQHF	TGCGCCAGCAGCCAAAACCAGGGGGGATATCAGCCCCAGCATTTT
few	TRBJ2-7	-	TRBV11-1	CASSPAGGPYEQYF	TGTGCCAGCAGCCCAGCAGGGGGGCCTTACGAGCAGTACTTC
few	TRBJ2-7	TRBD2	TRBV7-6	CASSPGTSISYEQYF	TGTGCCAGCAGCCCCGGGACTAGTATCTCCTACGAGCAGTACTTC
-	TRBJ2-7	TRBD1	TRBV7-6	CASSSGTEPFSYF	TGTGCCAGCAGCTCCGGGACAGAGCCCTTTTCGTACTTC
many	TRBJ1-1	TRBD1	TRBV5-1	CASSLGQGVEAFF	TGCGCCAGCAGCTTGGGACAGGGTGTTGAAGCTTTCTTT
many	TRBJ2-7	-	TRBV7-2	CASSPPNYEQYF	TGTGCCAGCAGCCCCCCCAATTACGAGCAGTACTTC
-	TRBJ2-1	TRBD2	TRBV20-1	CSAMGTSGRTLYNEQFF	TGCAGTGCTATGGGGACTAGCGGGAGAACCCTGTACAATGAGCAGTTCTTC
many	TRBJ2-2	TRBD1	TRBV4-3	CASSPGTGSMSGELFF	TGCGCCAGCAGCCCCGGGACAGGGAGTATGTCCGGGGAGCTGTTTTTT
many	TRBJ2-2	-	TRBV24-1	CATSDARMVDTGELFF	TGTGCCACCAGTGACGCCCGGATGGTTGACACCGGGGAGCTGTTTTTT
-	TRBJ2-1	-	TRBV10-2	CASSPQLYEQFF	TGCGCCAGCAGTCCTCAGTTATATGAGCAGTTCTTC
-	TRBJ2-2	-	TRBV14	CASSLGVFVPGELFF	TGTGCCAGCAGCCTAGGGGTATTCGTTCCCGGGGAGCTGTTTTTT
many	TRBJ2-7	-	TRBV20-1	CSARAASGSYEQYF	TGCAGTGCTAGAGCGGCCAGCGGCTCCTACGAGCAGTACTTC
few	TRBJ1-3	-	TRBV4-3	CASSQDQGTSGNTIYF	TGCGCCAGCAGCCAAGATCAGGGTACCTCTGGAAACACCATATATTTT
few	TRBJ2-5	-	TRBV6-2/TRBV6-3	CASSSLLDSAETQYF	TGTGCCAGCAGTTCCCTTTTGGATAGCGCGGAGACCCAGTACTTC
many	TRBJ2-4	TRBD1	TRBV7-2	CASSMPGQGAVGNIQYF	TGTGCCAGCAGCATGCCGGGACAGGGGGCAGTGGGGAACATTCAGTACTTC
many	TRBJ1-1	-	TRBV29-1	CSSLGQGGGGTEAFF	TGCAGCTCCCTGGGGCAGGGAGGCGGTGGCACTGAAGCTTTCTTT
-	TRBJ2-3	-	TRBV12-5	CASGPPFGDTQYF	TGTGCTAGTGGTCCCCCCTTTGGAGATACGCAGTATTTT
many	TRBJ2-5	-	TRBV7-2	CASSSDNQETQYF	TGTGCCAGCAGCTCTGACAACCAAGAGACCCAGTACTTC
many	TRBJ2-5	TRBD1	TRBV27	CASSYGRGQGMSQYF	TGTGCCAGCAGTTACGGACGGGGACAGGGAATGTCCCAGTACTTC
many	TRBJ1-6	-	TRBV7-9	CASSLVVGNSPLHF	TGTGCCAGCAGCTTAGTAGTGGGTAATTCACCCCTCCACTTT
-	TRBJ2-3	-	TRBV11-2	CASSYRGGKITDTQYF	TGTGCCAGCAGCTACAGGGGGGGAAAAATCACAGATACGCAGTATTTT
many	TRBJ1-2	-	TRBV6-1	CASSESGQRLGYGYTF	TGTGCCAGCAGTGAATCTGGGCAAAGGCTGGGCTATGGCTACACCTTC
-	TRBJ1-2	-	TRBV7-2	CASSPGTYNYGYTF	TGTGCCAGCAGCCCCGGGACATATAACTATGGCTACACCTTC
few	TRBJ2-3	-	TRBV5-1	CASGPMSTDTQYF	TGCGCCAGCGGACCGATGAGCACAGATACGCAGTATTTT
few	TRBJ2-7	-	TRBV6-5	CASSYGNGYEQYF	TGTGCCAGCAGTTACGGTAACGGCTACGAGCAGTACTTC
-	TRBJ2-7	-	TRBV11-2	CASSSGPGTSYEQYF	TGTGCCAGCAGCTCGGGTCCCGGCACCTCCTACGAGCAGTACTTC
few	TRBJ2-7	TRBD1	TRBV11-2	CASSPGQGRSNEQYF	TGTGCCAGCAGCCCAGGACAGGGGAGGTCTAACGAGCAGTACTTC
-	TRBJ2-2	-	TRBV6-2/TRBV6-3	CASSYRALPWGENTGELFF	TGTGCCAGCAGTTACCGTGCTTTACCTTGGGGGGAGAACACCGGGGAGCTGTTTTTT
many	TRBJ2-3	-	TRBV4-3	CASSQTGDTQYF	TGCGCCAGCAGCCAAACTGGAGATACGCAGTATTTT
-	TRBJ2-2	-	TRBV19	CASSIGGADTGELFF	TGTGCCAGTAGTATCGGGGGCGCCGATACCGGGGAGCTGTTTTTT
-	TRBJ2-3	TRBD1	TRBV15	CATSRGDREADTQYF	TGTGCCACCAGCAGAGGGGACAGGGAAGCAGATACGCAGTATTTT
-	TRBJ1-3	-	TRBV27	CASRDSSGNTIYF	TGTGCCAGCCGAGATTCCTCTGGAAACACCATATATTTT